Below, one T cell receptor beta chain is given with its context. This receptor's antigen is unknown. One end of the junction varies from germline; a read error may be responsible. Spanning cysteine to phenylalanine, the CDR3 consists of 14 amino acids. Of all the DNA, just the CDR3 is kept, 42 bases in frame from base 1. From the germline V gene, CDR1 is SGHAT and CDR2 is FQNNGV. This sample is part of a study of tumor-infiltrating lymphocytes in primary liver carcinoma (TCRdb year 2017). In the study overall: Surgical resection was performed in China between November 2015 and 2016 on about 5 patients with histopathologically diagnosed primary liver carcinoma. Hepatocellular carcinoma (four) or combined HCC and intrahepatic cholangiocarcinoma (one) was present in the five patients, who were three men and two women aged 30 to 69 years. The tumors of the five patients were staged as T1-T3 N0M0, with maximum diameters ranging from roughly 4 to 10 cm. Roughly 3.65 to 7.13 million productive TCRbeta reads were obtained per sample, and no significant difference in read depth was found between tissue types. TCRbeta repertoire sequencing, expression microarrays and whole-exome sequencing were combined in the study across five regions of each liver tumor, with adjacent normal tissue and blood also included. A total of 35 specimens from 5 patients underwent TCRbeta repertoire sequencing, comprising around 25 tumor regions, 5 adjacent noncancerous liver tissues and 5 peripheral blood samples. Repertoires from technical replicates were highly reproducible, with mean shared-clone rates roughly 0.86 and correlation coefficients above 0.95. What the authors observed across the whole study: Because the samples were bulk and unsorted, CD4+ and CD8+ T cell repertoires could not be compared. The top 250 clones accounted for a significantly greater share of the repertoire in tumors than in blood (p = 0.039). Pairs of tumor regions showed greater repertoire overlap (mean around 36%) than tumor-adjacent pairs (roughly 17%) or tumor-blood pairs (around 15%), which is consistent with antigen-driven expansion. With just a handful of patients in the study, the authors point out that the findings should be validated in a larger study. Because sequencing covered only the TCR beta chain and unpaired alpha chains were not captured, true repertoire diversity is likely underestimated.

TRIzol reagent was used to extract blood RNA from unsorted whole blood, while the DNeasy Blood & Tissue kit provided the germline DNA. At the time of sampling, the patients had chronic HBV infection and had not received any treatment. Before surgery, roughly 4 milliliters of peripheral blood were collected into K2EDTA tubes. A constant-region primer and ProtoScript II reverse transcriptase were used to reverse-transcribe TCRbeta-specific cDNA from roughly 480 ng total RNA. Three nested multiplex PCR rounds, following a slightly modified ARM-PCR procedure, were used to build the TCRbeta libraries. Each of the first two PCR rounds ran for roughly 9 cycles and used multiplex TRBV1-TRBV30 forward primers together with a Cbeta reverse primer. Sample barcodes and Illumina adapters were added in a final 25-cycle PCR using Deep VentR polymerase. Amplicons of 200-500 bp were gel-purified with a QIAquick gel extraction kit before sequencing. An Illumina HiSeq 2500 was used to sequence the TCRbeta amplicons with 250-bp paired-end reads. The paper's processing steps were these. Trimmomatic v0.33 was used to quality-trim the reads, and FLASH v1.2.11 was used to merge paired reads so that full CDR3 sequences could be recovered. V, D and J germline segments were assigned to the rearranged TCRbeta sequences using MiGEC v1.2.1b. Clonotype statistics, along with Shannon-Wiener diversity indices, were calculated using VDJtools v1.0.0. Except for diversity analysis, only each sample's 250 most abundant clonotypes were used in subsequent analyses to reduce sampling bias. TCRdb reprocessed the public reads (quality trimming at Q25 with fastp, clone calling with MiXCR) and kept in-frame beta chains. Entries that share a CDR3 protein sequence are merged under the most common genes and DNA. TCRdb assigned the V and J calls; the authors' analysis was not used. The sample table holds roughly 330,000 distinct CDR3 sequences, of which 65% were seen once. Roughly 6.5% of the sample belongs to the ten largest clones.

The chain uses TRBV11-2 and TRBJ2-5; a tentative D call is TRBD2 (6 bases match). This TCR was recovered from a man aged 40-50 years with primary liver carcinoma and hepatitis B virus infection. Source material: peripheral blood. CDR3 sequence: CANSLVFGGYERFF. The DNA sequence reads TGTGCCAACAGCTTAGTTTTCGGGGGTTATGAGCGGTTCTTC.